A single sample gave rise to the 9 T cell receptor beta chains below, sequenced in a study of tumor-infiltrating lymphocytes in oesophageal squamous cell carcinoma. MiXCR was run by TCRdb on the PCR reads, yielding one entry per CDR3 protein. The repertoire holds about 12,000 distinct CDR3 sequences, with less than 55% as singletons. Material for sequencing was esophageal tumor tissue. The receptors stem from a female donor with esophageal squamous cell carcinoma.

The V gene is TRBV19, the J gene TRBJ2-6; TRBD2 matches at 11 bases. The CDR3 has 22 residues. The J segment lost 4 bases and the V segment lost 4 bases, leaving 21 bases of the junction unmatched. Germline V gene data show CDR1 as LNHDA and CDR2 as SQIVND (reference sequence). CDR3 nucleotides: TGTGCCAGTAGTAAACCTCTTGTGATTAGCGGGAGGGCCGTAGCCGGGGCCAACGTCCTGACTTTC. This encodes CASSKPLVISGRAVAGANVLTF.

This sequence joins TRBV7-2 and TRBJ2-3; weak D call: TRBD1 (8 bases). The DNA matches TRBJ2-1 better at its end, which makes the J call doubtful. Germline lookup yields CDR1 SGHTA and CDR2 FQGNSA. This CDR3 comprises 14 residues. The CDR3 is CASTQAQGGSEQFF. Written as DNA, the CDR3 is TGTGCCAGCACCCAAGCACAGGGGGGGAGTGAGCAGTTCTTC.

This clonotype occurred a few times. This chain connects TRBV7-2 to TRBJ1-2; D is unresolved. Germline-derived CDR1 and CDR2 are SGHTA and FQGNSA. V dropped 4 bases and J dropped 8 bases, with 17 bases sitting between them. There are 14 residues in the CDR3. CDR3 nucleotide sequence: TGTGCCAGCAGCTCCGACTATACGATAGCGGGCTACACCTTC. It specifies CASSSDYTIAGYTF.

This CDR3 is CASSPTSYEQYF. CDR3 DNA sequence: TGTGCCAGCAGCCCCACTTCCTACGAGCAGTACTTC. The genes are TRBV7-9 and TRBJ2-4; D unresolved. Judging by the DNA end, TRBJ2-7 fits better; the J call may be wrong. CDR1 SEHNR and CDR2 FQNEAQ come from the germline V gene (reference sequence). The CDR3 spans 12 residues.

Judged by abundance, this clonotype is medium-sized. The chain employs TRBV2 and TRBJ2-5; D is unresolved. V was pared by 6 bases and J by 2 bases, with 10 bases between. The CDR3 sequence is 13 residues long. The germline V gene encodes CDR1 SNHLY and CDR2 FYNNEI. The CDR3 spells CASREHGQETQYF. DNA for the CDR3: TGTGCCAGCAGGGAACACGGTCAAGAGACCCAGTACTTC.

As to this clonotype: One end of the junction varies from germline; a read error may be responsible. V is TRBV7-8 and J is TRBJ2-4; D gene uncertain. CDR1 and CDR2 (germline): SGHVS, FQNEAQ. The CDR3 runs 12 residues. CDR3 nucleotide sequence: TGTGCCAGCAGCCAAGGGATTTCACCCCTCCACTTC. Translation: CASSQGISPLHF. Full variable domain (remainder filled in from reference TRBV7-8 and TRBJ2-4): GAGVSQSPRYKVAKRGQDVALRCDPISGHVSLFWYQQALGQGPEFLTYFQNEAQLDKSGLPSDRFFAERPEGSVSTLKIQRTQQEDSAVYLCASSQGISPLHFGAGTRLSVL.

This clonotype showed up many times. The V call is TRBV4-3, the J call TRBJ1-6; D perhaps matches TRBD1 (6 bases). Trimming removed 0 bases at V and 7 bases at J, with 13 bases between. Germline assignment: CDR1 LGHNA and CDR2 YSLEER. This CDR3 has 16 amino acids. The CDR3 loop is CASSQDGGGRNSPLHF. The DNA for the CDR3 is TGCGCCAGCAGCCAAGACGGGGGCGGGAGAAATTCACCCCTCCACTTT.

This clonotype has at least ten counts. This chain uses TRBV20-1 with TRBJ2-7; D unclear. The CDR3 extends over 14 amino acids. The germline V gene has CDR1 DFQATT and CDR2 SNEGSKA (reference sequence). V lost 0 bases, J lost 3 bases, and 12 bases lay in between. As DNA, the CDR3 is TGCAGTGCTAGAGATCGCGAGGTGGGCTACGAGCAGTACTTC. Translation: CSARDREVGYEQYF.

Worth noting for this clonotype: A much larger clone is a single base away; this may be a read error. The rearrangement links TRBV7-2 to TRBJ2-1; 7 bases fit TRBD1. Matching the DNA end better, TRBJ2-7 makes the J call doubtful. The germline gives CDR1 SGHTA, CDR2 FQGNSA. The CDR3 is made up of 13 amino acids. The CDR3 coding sequence is TGTGCCAGCAGCTGGGGACAGACAAATGAGCAGTACTTC. This codes for CASSWGQTNEQYF.